This section outlines one TCR beta chain sequence together with its context. Its cognate antigen is unknown. V was clipped by 5 bases and J by 7 bases, with 14 bases between them. Germline lookup yields CDR1 SGHAT and CDR2 FQNNGV. CDR3 length equals 13 residues. A CD8+CD4-CCR7+CD45RA+ gate was used to sort naive CD8 T cells. Library preparation followed earlier protocols using designated TCR primers. MiXCR was run by TCRdb on the PCR reads, yielding one entry per CDR3 protein. The repertoire holds over 90,000 distinct CDR3 sequences, about 35% seen once, with 9.7% in the top ten. The data were obtained in a study of molecular identifiers for immune sequencing clone quantification. Study results and caveats: Among effectors, clones above 20 RNA copies held over 98% of molecules; among naive cells, under 1%. Barcode sharing among identical TCR molecules could make large clones appear smaller.

The sequence derives from a human donor in good health. Some libraries in this study had Jurkat cell RNA spiked in. The chain links TRBV11-2 to TRBJ1-2; D might be TRBD1 (6 bases). Material: naive CD8+ T cells from blood, with Jurkat cell RNA spiked in. Subset given: FACS-sorted CD8+CD4-CCR7+CD45RA+ naive T cells. The CDR3 sequence: CASSHTTGFGYTF. The CDR3 DNA reads TGTGCCAGCAGCCACACTACAGGGTTTGGCTACACCTTC. The entire variable domain, with the rest obtained from reference TRBV11-2 and TRBJ1-2, is as follows: EAGVAQSPRYKIIEKRQSVAFWCNPISGHATLYWYQQILGQGPKLLIQFQNNGVVDDSQLPKDRFSAERLKGVDSTLKIQPAKLEDSAVYLCASSHTTGFGYTFGSGTRLTVV.